A selection of T cell receptor beta chains follows, all from one sample in a study of blood T cell repertoires in COVID-19. Assay used: immunoSEQ multiplex PCR; TCRdb lists only in-frame clones, some missing. The sample holds 190,000 or so clones; about 80% are singletons and the top ten take roughly 7%. Input material: PBMCs or T cells enriched from blood (not recorded which). These receptors all stem from a man aged 35 to 55 who had recovered from COVID-19. Each CDR3 is given with its conserved first and last residue. D genes are given only for firm matches. Clone size is not always given. Where it is, it says once, few, many or a class for expanded clones.

D gene	V gene	J gene	clone size	CDR3 DNA	CDR3 protein
.	TRBV29-1	TRBJ2-3	.	TGCAGCGCTCGGACAGTAGATACGCAGTATTTT	CSARTVDTQYF
TRBD2	TRBV10-3	TRBJ2-2	.	TGTGCCATTCAGACTAGCGGGGGGGCGGCGAACACCGGGGAGCTGTTTTTT	CAIQTSGGAANTGELFF
.	TRBV5-1	TRBJ1-1	.	TGCGCCAGCAGCTTGGAGGGGCTGGGAACTGAAGCTTTCTTT	CASSLEGLGTEAFF
TRBD1	TRBV29-1	TRBJ1-2	.	TGCAGCGTTGGGACAGGAGGTTTGGGAGGCTACACCTTC	CSVGTGGLGGYTF
.	TRBV18	TRBJ1-2	once	TGTGCCAGCTCCGGAAGCGAGGGCCGAGGCTACACCTTC	CASSGSEGRGYTF
TRBD1	TRBV6-6	TRBJ1-2	.	TGTGCCAGCTTCCGGGACAGGGGTGGCTACACCTTC	CASFRDRGGYTF
TRBD2	TRBV2	TRBJ2-4	.	TGTGCCAGCAGTACCTCTAGCGGAACCAAAAACATTCAGTACTTC	CASSTSSGTKNIQYF
.	TRBV7-2	TRBJ2-7	.	TGTGCCAGCAGCGCGTCTCCCCTAGGCGAGCAGTACTTC	CASSASPLGEQYF
.	TRBV3-1/TRBV3-2	TRBJ1-3	once	TGTGCCAGCAGCCTTGCCGGAGATAGGGGAAACACCATATATTTT	CASSLAGDRGNTIYF
.	TRBV25-1	TRBJ1-3	once	TGTGCCAGCAGTGAAGCGGGGGCGCCAGGAAACACCATATATTTT	CASSEAGAPGNTIYF
.	TRBV5-1	TRBJ1-1	.	TGCGCCAGCAGCTCCCTTCCAGGGTCGGCCACTGAAGCTTTCTTT	CASSSLPGSATEAFF
.	TRBV29-1	TRBJ1-1	.	TGCAGCGTTGATGACTCCCTGAACACTGAAGCTTTCTTT	CSVDDSLNTEAFF
.	TRBV5-1	TRBJ1-2	.	TGCGCCAGCAGCTCTGAACTAGGTTCGAACTATGGCTACACCTTC	CASSSELGSNYGYTF
.	TRBV2	TRBJ1-2	.	TGTGCCAGCAGTGAGGGGGGGTTGGCCTATGGCTACACCTTC	CASSEGGLAYGYTF
TRBD1	TRBV7-9	TRBJ1-1	.	TGTGCCAGCAGCTTAAAAGGGGGCAGGTCGTACACTGAAGCTTTCTTT	CASSLKGGRSYTEAFF
TRBD1	TRBV4-2	TRBJ2-7	.	TGTGCCAGCAGCCAAGATAGTCCAGGGGGCTACGAGCAGTACTTC	CASSQDSPGGYEQYF
.	TRBV4-3	TRBJ1-6	.	TGCGCCAGCAGCCAAGAAGTTACGGGGACATATAATTCACCCCTCCACTTT	CASSQEVTGTYNSPLHF
.	TRBV4-1	TRBJ1-1	.	TGCGCCAGCAGCCTAACAGCGAACACTGAAGCTTTCTTT	CASSLTANTEAFF
.	TRBV6-4	TRBJ1-6	.	TGTGCCAGCAGTGTTCTTAGGGGATCACCCCTCCACTTT	CASSVLRGSPLHF
.	TRBV7-2	TRBJ2-7	.	TGTGCCAGCAGCTTAGCGGCAGGGAACTACGAGCAGTACTTC	CASSLAAGNYEQYF
.	TRBV4-1	TRBJ1-1	.	TGCGCCAGCAGCCTTTTGGACAGTACTATGTACCCTGAAGCTTTCTTT	CASSLLDSTMYPEAFF
.	TRBV28	TRBJ2-3	.	TGTGCCAGCAGCCCCGGTGGTACGCAGTATTTT	CASSPGGTQYF
.	TRBV30	TRBJ1-1	.	TGTGCCTGGACAAGGGGGGGGAACACTGAAGCTTTCTTT	CAWTRGGNTEAFF
TRBD1	TRBV6-1	TRBJ1-5	.	TGTGCCAGCAGTGAGGACAGGGGTAGCAGGCAGCCCCAGCATTTT	CASSEDRGSRQPQHF
.	TRBV20-1	TRBJ1-5	few	TGCAGTGCTAGTGACGGTAATCAGCCCCAGCATTTT	CSASDGNQPQHF
.	TRBV5-1	TRBJ1-1	.	TGCGCCAGCAGCCTAAACGACAGAAGGGCTTTCTTT	CASSLNDRRAFF
.	TRBV6-1	TRBJ2-2	.	TGTGCCAGCAGTGAACATAACACCGGGGAGCTGTTTTTT	CASSEHNTGELFF
.	TRBV7-8	TRBJ1-4	.	TGTGCCAGCAGCTTAGACAGGCCTAATGAAAAACTGTTTTTT	CASSLDRPNEKLFF
.	TRBV21-1	TRBJ1-2	once	TGTGCCAGCAGCAAAGGGGGGATGGGGGAGGGAAAAAAACCTAACTATGGCTACACCTTC	CASSKGGMGEGKKPNYGYTF
.	TRBV10-3	TRBJ1-4	.	TGTGCCATCAGGAACAGCTCGAATGAAAAACTGTTTTTT	CAIRNSSNEKLFF
.	TRBV19	TRBJ1-2	many	TGTGCCAGTAGTATTCCCGGTACGGGCTATGGCTACACCTTC	CASSIPGTGYGYTF
.	TRBV18	TRBJ1-6	.	TGTGCCAGCTCACCACCGATCGGGGGTTTGGATAATTCACCCCTCCACTTT	CASSPPIGGLDNSPLHF
.	TRBV10-2	TRBJ1-1	.	TGCGCCAGCAGTGAGCGTATGAACACTGAAGCTTTCTTT	CASSERMNTEAFF
TRBD2	TRBV2	TRBJ2-1	.	TGTGCCAGCAGGGGACTAGCGGGGGTGGGCAATGAGCAGTTCTTC	CASRGLAGVGNEQFF
.	TRBV7-9	TRBJ2-3	.	TGTGCCAGCAGCCGGACTAGCACAGATACGCAGTATTTT	CASSRTSTDTQYF
.	TRBV5-4	TRBJ1-2	.	TGTGCCAGCAGCTTGCCGGGGGGCGCGACGGGCTATGGCTACACCTTC	CASSLPGGATGYGYTF
TRBD1	TRBV30	TRBJ2-1	.	TGTGCCTGGAGTGGTTGGGACAGGGCAAATGAGCAGTTCTTC	CAWSGWDRANEQFF
.	TRBV7-3	TRBJ1-1	few	TGTGCCAGCAGCTTACAGGGGAACACTGAAGCTTTCTTT	CASSLQGNTEAFF
.	TRBV3-1/TRBV3-2	TRBJ2-1	.	TGTGCCAGCAGCCAAGGAGGGGGAAAGTTCTTC	CASSQGGGKFF
.	TRBV4-3	TRBJ1-6	once	TGCGCCAGCAGCCAAGAACGGGGGGGGCCACCCCTCCACTTT	CASSQERGGPPLHF
.	TRBV4-1	TRBJ2-7	few	TGCGCCAGCAGCCTCCAGGCGTCCGGGGGCGAGCAGTACTTC	CASSLQASGGEQYF
.	TRBV30	TRBJ1-1	.	TGTGCCTGGAGTCAGGTTCGTGAAGCTTTCTTT	CAWSQVREAFF
.	TRBV5-1	TRBJ1-6	.	TGCGCCAGCAGCTTGACAGGAGCGAGCTCCTATAATTCACCCCTCCACTTT	CASSLTGASSYNSPLHF
TRBD1	TRBV5-4	TRBJ1-2	.	TGTGCCAGCAGCTTCCCCGCAGGGGGCAACTATGGCTACACCTTC	CASSFPAGGNYGYTF
.	TRBV6-5	TRBJ2-6	.	TGTGCCAGCAGTTACGAGGGATCAGGGGCCAACGTCCTGACTTTC	CASSYEGSGANVLTF
TRBD1	TRBV5-1	TRBJ1-6	.	TGCGCCAGCAGCTTGGCCACAGGGGTCGGTAATTCACCCCTCCACTTT	CASSLATGVGNSPLHF